These 9 T cell receptor beta chains were all obtained from the same sample, sequenced in a study of T-cell reconstitution after alpha-beta-depleted transplantation in children. It was with unique molecular identifiers that the TCRbeta library was prepared. TCRdb re-derived calls from the PCR reads in MiXCR, one entry per CDR3 protein. The sample lists under 300,000 distinct CDR3 sequences, 9.5% to 13% occurring once. The material was peripheral blood, obtained 180 days after TCRalphabeta/CD19-depleted stem cell transplant. Every receptor here comes from a male patient aged 2-9 years who had a stem cell transplant for chronic granulomatous disease, so the T cells may come from the graft donor.

This clonotype was seen repeatedly, ten times or more. The rearrangement links TRBV11-2 to TRBJ2-1, with 9 positions matching TRBD2. From germline, CDR1 is SGHAT and CDR2 FQNNGV. The CDR3 is made up of 14 amino acids. V was clipped by 4 bases and J by 8 bases; unmatched bases: 6. The CDR3 sequence is CASSWVSGSYEQFF. CDR3 bases: TGTGCCAGCAGCTGGGTTAGCGGGAGCTATGAGCAGTTCTTC. Full variable domain (outside the CDR3, taken from reference TRBV11-2 and TRBJ2-1): EAGVAQSPRYKIIEKRQSVAFWCNPISGHATLYWYQQILGQGPKLLIQFQNNGVVDDSQLPKDRFSAERLKGVDSTLKIQPAKLEDSAVYLCASSWVSGSYEQFFGPGTRLTVL.

As to this clonotype: A much more abundant neighbour one base away suggests this may be a read error. The genes are TRBV5-5 and TRBJ2-5, with D uncertain. The ends were cut back, 0 bases at V and 6 bases at J, with 9 bases in the middle. This CDR3 has 13 amino acids. Per the germline V gene, CDR1 is SGHKS and CDR2 is YYEKEE (reference sequence). The CDR3 sequence: CASSLGQPQTQYF. CDR3 in DNA: TGTGCCAGCAGCTTGGGACAACCGCAGACCCAGTACTTC.

Concerning this clonotype: Because the CDR3 is missing its conserved closing phenylalanine or tryptophan, this is likely a read error. This sequence joins TRBV28 and TRBJ2-3; D remains ambiguous. The V and J ends lost 3 bases and 6 bases respectively, with 13 bases between them. CDR3 length equals 14 residues. Germline CDR1 is MDHEN and CDR2 is SYDVKM. Here the CDR3 DNA reads TGTGCCAGCAGTTTTACGCCCGCTTTCGATACGCAGTATTCT. It is translated as CASSFTPAFDTQYS.

This clonotype was counted ten times or more. The chain uses TRBV5-1 and TRBJ2-5, with TRBD1 matching 7 bases. The CDR3 is made up of 15 amino acids. Trimming at V came to 0 bases and at J to 5 bases, leaving 7 bases not matched to a gene. From germline, CDR1 is SGHRS and CDR2 YFSETQ. This CDR3 is CASSLGQGPRETQYF. The CDR3 region has the DNA TGCGCCAGCAGCTTGGGACAGGGCCCCCGGGAGACCCAGTACTTC.

This clonotype was seen many times. The chain carries TRBV20-1 and TRBJ2-5, with 7 bases that match TRBD2. The length of the CDR3 is 13 residues. J gave up 1 base and V 5 bases, and 4 bases lay outside the gene matches. Germline V gene lookup returns CDR1 DFQATT and CDR2 SNEGSKA (reference sequence). The chain's CDR3 is CSADPGGQETQYF. For the CDR3, the DNA is TGCAGTGCTGATCCGGGAGGCCAAGAGACCCAGTACTTC.

About this clonotype: This could be a read error, since a much larger clone is one nucleotide away. The chain is built from TRBV28 and TRBJ2-5; 11 nucleotides align to TRBD2. The V gene end was trimmed by 6 bases and the J gene end by 5 bases; junction bases not matched to a gene: 17. Germline assignment: CDR1 MDHEN and CDR2 SYDVKM. CDR3 length: 18 residues. The CDR3 sequence is CASSTSGSGLAELETQYF. The CDR3 DNA sequence: TGTGCCAGCAGCACCAGTGGCTCGGGACTAGCGGAATTGGAGACCCAGTACTTC.

A few counts support this clonotype. This chain connects TRBV12-5 to TRBJ2-7; tentative D call: TRBD1 (5 bases). The V end was cut by 10 bases, the J end by 0 bases, with 22 bases between. CDR1 is LGHNT and CDR2 is FRNRAP in the germline V gene. The CDR3 runs 16 residues. The CDR3 DNA sequence: TGTGCTACTTCCCCGACCATTACAGGAGTCTCCTACGAGCAGTACTTC. Its translation is CATSPTITGVSYEQYF.

In its sample, this clonotype was seen a few times. The V call is TRBV5-4, the J call TRBJ1-2; D might be TRBD1 (5 bases). Germline V lookup: CDR1 SGHNT, CDR2 YYREEE (reference sequence). The CDR3 is 14 amino acids. V dropped 4 bases and J dropped 6 bases, with 16 bases sitting between them. The CDR3 DNA reads TGTGCCAGCAGCCGGGGACCCGACCCCCATGGCTACACCTTC. Its protein product is CASSRGPDPHGYTF.

On this clonotype itself: This could be a read error, since a much larger clone is one nucleotide away. This chain connects TRBV5-1 to TRBJ2-5; 8 bases line up with TRBD2. Per germline, CDR1 SGHRS and CDR2 YFSETQ. The CDR3 is made up of 16 amino acids. The CDR3: CTSSFGPGGAGETQYF. DNA of the CDR3: TGCACCAGCAGCTTTGGGCCCGGGGGGGCAGGAGAGACCCAGTACTTC.